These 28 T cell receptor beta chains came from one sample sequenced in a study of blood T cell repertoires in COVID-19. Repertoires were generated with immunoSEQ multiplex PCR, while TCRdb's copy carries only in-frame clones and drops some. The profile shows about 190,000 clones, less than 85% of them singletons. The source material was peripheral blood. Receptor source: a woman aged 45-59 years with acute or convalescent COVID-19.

CDR3 sequence reads: CASIRPGVRYGYTF. The CDR3 DNA sequence: TGTGCCAGTATTCGCCCCGGGGTCAGGTATGGCTACACCTTC. The chain has TRBV19 and TRBJ1-2; no clear D gene. The V end lost 7 bases, the J end lost 5 bases, and 17 bases lay between the germline ends. CDR1 LNHDA and CDR2 SQIVND come from the germline V gene (reference sequence). This CDR3 has 14 amino acids.

CDR3 nucleotide sequence: TGTGCCAGCTCACCACTCTCCCCGAACACTGAAGCTTTCTTT. This translates into CASSPLSPNTEAFF. The V gene is TRBV18, the J gene TRBJ1-1, with unresolved D. The CDR3 is 14 amino acids. V lost 1 base and J 1 base, leaving 7 bases between the germline ends. The germline gives CDR1 KGHSH, CDR2 LQKENI.

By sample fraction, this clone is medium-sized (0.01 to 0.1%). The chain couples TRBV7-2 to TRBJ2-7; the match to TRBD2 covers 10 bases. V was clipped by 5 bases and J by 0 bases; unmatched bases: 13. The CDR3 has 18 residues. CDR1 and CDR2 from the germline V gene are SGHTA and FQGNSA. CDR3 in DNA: TGTGCCAGCAGCCCCCCCTGGGCTAGCGGGGGAAGCTCCTACGAGCAGTACTTC. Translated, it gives CASSPPWASGGSSYEQYF.

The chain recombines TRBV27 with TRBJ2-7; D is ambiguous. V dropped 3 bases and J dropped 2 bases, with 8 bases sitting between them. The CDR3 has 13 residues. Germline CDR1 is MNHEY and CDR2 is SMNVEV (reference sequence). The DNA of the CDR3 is TGTGCCAGCAGTTTGAAGACAACCTACGAGCAGTACTTC. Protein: CASSLKTTYEQYF.

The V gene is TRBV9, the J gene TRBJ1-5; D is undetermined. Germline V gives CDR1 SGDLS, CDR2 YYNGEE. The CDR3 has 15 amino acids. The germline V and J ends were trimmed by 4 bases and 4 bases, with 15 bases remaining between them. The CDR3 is CASSPDAGANQPQHF. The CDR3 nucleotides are TGTGCCAGCAGCCCCGATGCGGGCGCTAATCAGCCCCAGCATTTT. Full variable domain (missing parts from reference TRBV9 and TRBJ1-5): DSGVTQTPKHLITATGQRVTLRCSPRSGDLSVYWYQQSLDQGLQFLIQYYNGEERAKGNILERFSAQQFPDLHSELNLSSLELGDSALYFCASSPDAGANQPQHFGDGTRLSIL.

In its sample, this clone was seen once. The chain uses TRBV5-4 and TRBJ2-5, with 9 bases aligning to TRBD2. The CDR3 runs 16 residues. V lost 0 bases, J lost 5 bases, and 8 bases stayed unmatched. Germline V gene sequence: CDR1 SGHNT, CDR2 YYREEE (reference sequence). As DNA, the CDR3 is TGTGCCAGCAGCTTGGGCGGGAGGGCCGGGGCTGAGACCCAGTACTTC. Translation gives CASSLGGRAGAETQYF.

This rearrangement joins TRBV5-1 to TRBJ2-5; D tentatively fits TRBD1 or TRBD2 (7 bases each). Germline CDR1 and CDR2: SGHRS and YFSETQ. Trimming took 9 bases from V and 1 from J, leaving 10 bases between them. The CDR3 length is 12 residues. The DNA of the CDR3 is TGCGCCACCAGGGGGGGCCAAGAGACCCAGTACTTC. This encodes CATRGGQETQYF.

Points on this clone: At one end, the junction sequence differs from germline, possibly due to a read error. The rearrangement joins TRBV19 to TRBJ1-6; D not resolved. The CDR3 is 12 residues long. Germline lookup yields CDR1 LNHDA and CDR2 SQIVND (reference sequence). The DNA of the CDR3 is TGTGCCAGTACCTCTGACTATTCGCCCCTCCACTTT. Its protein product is CASTSDYSPLHF.

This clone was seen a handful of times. For the CDR3, the DNA is TGTGCCAGCAGCCCAGGAGGGTCAGGGGGCTACACAGATACGCAGTATTTT. Encoded protein: CASSPGGSGGYTDTQYF. V and J are TRBV11-2 and TRBJ2-3; 8 bases are a match to TRBD1. The V gene end was trimmed by 5 bases and the J gene end by 2 bases; junction bases not matched to a gene: 12. This CDR3 is 17 amino acids long. Germline values: CDR1 SGHAT, CDR2 FQNNGV.

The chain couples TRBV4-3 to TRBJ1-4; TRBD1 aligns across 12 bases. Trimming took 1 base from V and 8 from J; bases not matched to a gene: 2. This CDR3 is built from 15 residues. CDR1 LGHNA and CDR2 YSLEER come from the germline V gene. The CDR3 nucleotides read TGCGCCAGCAGCCAAGTGGGGACAGGGGGCGAAAAACTGTTTTTT. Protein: CASSQVGTGGEKLFF.

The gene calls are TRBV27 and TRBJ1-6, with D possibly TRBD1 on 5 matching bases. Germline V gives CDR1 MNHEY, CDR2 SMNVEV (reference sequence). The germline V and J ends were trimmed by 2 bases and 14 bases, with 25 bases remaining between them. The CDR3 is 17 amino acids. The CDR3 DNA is TGTGCCAGCAGTTTAGGCTCCAACAAGGCCCTCCCGGGGGCCCTCCACTTT. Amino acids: CASSLGSNKALPGALHF.

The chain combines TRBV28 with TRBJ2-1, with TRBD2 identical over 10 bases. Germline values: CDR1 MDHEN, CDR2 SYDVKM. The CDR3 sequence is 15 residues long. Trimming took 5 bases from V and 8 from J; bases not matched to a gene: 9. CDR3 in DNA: TGTGCCAGCAGTACTAGCGGGATGGGACATGATGAGCAGTTCTTC. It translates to CASSTSGMGHDEQFF.

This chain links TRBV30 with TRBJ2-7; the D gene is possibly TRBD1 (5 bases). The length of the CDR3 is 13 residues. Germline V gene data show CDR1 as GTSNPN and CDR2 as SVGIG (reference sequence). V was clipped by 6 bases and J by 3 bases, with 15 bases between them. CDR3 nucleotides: TGTGCCTGCCAAAGGGGTTTGGGCTACGAGCAGTACTTC. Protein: CACQRGLGYEQYF.

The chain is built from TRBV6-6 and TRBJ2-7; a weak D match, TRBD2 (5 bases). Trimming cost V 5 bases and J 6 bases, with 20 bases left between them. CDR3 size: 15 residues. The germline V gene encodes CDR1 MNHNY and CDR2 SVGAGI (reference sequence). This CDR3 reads CASSPAKAVEGEQYF. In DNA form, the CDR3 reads TGTGCCAGCAGTCCCGCCAAAGCGGTTGAGGGCGAGCAGTACTTC.

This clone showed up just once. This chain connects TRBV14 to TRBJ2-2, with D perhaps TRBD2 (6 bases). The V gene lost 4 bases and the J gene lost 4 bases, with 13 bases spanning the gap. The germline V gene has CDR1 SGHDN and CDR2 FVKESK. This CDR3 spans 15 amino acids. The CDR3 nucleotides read TGTGCCAGCAGCCGACCGGGACTCCTCACCGGGGAGCTGTTTTTT. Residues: CASSRPGLLTGELFF. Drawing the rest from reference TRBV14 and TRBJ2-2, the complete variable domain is EAGVTQFPSHSVIEKGQTVTLRCDPISGHDNLYWYRRVMGKEIKFLLHFVKESKQDESGMPNNRFLAERTGGTYSTLKVQPAELEDSGVYFCASSRPGLLTGELFFGEGSRLTVL.

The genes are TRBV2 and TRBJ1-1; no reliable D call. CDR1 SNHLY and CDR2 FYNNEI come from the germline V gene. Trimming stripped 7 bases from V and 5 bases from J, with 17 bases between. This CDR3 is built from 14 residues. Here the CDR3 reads CASTYTVGGTEAFF. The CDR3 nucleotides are TGTGCCAGCACCTATACCGTAGGAGGGACTGAAGCTTTCTTT.

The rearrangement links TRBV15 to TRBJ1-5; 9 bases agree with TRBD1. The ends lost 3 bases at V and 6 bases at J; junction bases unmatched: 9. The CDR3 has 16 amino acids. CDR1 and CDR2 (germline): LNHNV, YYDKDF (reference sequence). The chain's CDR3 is CATSRLTGGMGQPQHF. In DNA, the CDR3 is TGTGCCACCAGCAGGTTGACAGGGGGAATGGGTCAGCCCCAGCATTTT.

DNA of the CDR3: TGTGCCAGCTCACCCGCGACGGGGGGAAGGTTCTTC. It codes for CASSPATGGRFF. This sequence joins TRBV18 and TRBJ2-1; 7 nucleotides line up with TRBD2. The CDR3 extends over 12 amino acids. The V and J ends lost 3 bases and 15 bases, in that order; junction bases with no gene match: 8. CDR1 KGHSH and CDR2 LQKENI come from the germline V gene.

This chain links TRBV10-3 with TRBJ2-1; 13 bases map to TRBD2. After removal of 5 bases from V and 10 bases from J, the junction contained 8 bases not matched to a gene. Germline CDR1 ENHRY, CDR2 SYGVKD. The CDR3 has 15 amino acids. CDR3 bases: TGTGCCATCAGTCCAACTAGCGGGAGGGCCGAGGAGCAGTTCTTC. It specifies CAISPTSGRAEEQFF.

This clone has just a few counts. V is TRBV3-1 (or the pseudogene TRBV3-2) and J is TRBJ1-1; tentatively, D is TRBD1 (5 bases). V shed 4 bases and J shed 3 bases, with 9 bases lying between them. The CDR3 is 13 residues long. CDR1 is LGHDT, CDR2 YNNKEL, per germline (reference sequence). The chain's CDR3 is CASSRQTDTEAFF. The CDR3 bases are TGTGCCAGCAGCCGGCAGACAGACACTGAAGCTTTCTTT.

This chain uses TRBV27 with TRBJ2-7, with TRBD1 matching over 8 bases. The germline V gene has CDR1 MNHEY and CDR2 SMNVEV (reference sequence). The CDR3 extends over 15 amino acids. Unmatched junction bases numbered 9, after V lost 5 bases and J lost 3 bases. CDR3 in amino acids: CASSLLQGARYEQYF. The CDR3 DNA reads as TGTGCCAGCAGTCTCCTTCAGGGGGCTCGCTACGAGCAGTACTTC.

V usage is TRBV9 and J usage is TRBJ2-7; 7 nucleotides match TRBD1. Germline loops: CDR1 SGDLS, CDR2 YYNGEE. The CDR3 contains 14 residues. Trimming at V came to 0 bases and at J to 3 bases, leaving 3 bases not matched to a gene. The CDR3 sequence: CASSVGTGLYEQYF. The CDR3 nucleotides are TGTGCCAGCAGCGTAGGGACAGGACTCTACGAGCAGTACTTC.

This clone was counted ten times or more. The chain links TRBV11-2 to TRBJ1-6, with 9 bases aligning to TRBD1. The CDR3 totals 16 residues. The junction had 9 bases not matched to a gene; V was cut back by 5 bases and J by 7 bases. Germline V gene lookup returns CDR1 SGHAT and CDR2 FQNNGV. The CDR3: CASSPDRGQGNSPLHF. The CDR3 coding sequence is TGTGCCAGCAGCCCGGACAGGGGCCAAGGGAATTCACCCCTCCACTTT.

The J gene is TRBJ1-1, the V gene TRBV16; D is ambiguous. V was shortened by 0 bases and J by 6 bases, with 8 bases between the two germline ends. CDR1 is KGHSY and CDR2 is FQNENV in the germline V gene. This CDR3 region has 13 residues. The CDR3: CASSQSGGPEAFF. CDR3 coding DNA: TGTGCCAGCAGCCAATCAGGAGGGCCTGAAGCTTTCTTT.

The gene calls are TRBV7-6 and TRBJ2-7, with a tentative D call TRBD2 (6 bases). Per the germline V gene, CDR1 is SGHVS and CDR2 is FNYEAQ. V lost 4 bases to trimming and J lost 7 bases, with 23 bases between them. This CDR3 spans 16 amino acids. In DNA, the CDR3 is TGTGCCAGCAGCTCCCGAGGGAGGTACGACCAAGGGGAGCAGTACTTC. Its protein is CASSSRGRYDQGEQYF.

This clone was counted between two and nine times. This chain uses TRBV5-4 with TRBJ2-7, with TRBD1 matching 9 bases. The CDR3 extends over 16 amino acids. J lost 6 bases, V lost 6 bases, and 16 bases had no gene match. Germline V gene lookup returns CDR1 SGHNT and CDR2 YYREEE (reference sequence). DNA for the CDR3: TGTGCCAGCACCCGAGGGGGACAGGGAAGGGGTGGCGAGCAGTACTTC. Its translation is CASTRGGQGRGGEQYF.

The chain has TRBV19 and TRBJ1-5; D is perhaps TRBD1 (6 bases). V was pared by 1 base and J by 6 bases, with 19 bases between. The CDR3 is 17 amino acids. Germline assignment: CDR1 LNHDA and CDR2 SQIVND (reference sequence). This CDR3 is CASSIGFMGAGLQPQHF. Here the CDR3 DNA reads TGTGCCAGTAGTATAGGCTTTATGGGGGCCGGACTTCAGCCCCAGCATTTT.

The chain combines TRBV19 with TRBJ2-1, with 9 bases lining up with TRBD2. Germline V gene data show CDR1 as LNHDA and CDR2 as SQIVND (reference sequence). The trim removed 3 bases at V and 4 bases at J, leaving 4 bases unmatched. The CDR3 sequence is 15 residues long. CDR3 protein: CASSILSGGYNEQFF. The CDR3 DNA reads TGTGCCAGTAGTATTCTTAGCGGGGGTTACAATGAGCAGTTCTTC.